The 23 T cell receptor beta chains below come from one sample, sequenced in a study of blood T cell repertoires in COVID-19. Some clones are missing from TCRdb's copy, which holds only in-frame ones; the method was immunoSEQ multiplex PCR. This table has 250,000 or so clones, approximately 86% appearing once. The sample taken for sequencing was PBMCs or T cells enriched from blood (not recorded which). These receptors were collected from a woman between 25 and 40 years old with acute COVID-19.

This clone was recorded only once. This rearrangement joins TRBV10-2 to TRBJ1-6; D remains unclear. Trimming cost V 3 bases and J 4 bases, with 10 bases left between them. Looked up from germline, CDR1 is WSHSY and CDR2 is SAAADI. The CDR3 sequence is 15 residues long. CDR3 nucleotides: TGCGCCAGCAGTGAAAGGAGTGGGTATAATTCACCCCTCCACTTT. Encoded protein: CASSERSGYNSPLHF.

This clone appeared a single time. J is TRBJ1-2 and V is TRBV15, with D hard to call. Deletions cut 3 bases from V and 0 bases from J, with 14 bases between. The germline gives CDR1 LNHNV, CDR2 YYDKDF (reference sequence). This CDR3 is built from 16 residues. The CDR3 nucleotides read TGTGCCACCAGCAGCCACAACAGCCTTACTAACTATGGCTACACCTTC. This encodes CATSSHNSLTNYGYTF.

The genes are TRBV20-1 and TRBJ1-4; maybe TRBD1 (6 bases). The CDR3 runs to 12 residues. The germline V gene encodes CDR1 DFQATT and CDR2 SNEGSKA (reference sequence). The V end was cut by 3 bases, the J end by 8 bases, with 10 bases between. CDR3 loop: CSASPDREKLFF. The CDR3 region has the DNA TGCAGTGCTAGTCCTGACAGGGAAAAACTGTTTTTT.

The chain combines TRBV7-2 with TRBJ1-1; D gene uncertain. The CDR3 extends over 17 amino acids. V was pared by 1 base and J by 2 bases, with 17 bases between. Germline CDR1 SGHTA, CDR2 FQGNSA. CDR3 protein: CASSLVARRLTNTEAFF. For the CDR3, the DNA is TGTGCCAGCAGCTTAGTGGCGAGGAGGTTGACAAACACTGAAGCTTTCTTT.

V usage is TRBV27 and J usage is TRBJ2-7; D is possibly TRBD2 (5 bases). Trimming cost V 4 bases and J 3 bases, with 13 bases left between them. The germline gives CDR1 MNHEY, CDR2 SMNVEV (reference sequence). The CDR3 extends over 14 amino acids. This CDR3 reads CASSWTSPGYEQYF. As DNA, the CDR3 is TGTGCCAGCAGTTGGACTTCCCCCGGCTACGAGCAGTACTTC.

This clone was observed a handful of times. The chain is built from TRBV6-5 and TRBJ1-3, with 8 bases matching TRBD1. The CDR3 length is 15 residues. Germline CDR1 is MNHEY and CDR2 is SVGAGI. With V trimmed by 4 bases and J by 2 bases, 4 bases remained unmatched. CDR3 amino acids: CASSFQGATGNTIYF. The CDR3 nucleotides are TGTGCCAGCAGTTTTCAGGGGGCGACTGGAAACACCATATATTTT.

V gene TRBV3-1 (or the pseudogene TRBV3-2) combines with J gene TRBJ2-4, with D uncertain. Looked up from germline, CDR1 is LGHDT and CDR2 is YNNKEL (reference sequence). This CDR3 comprises 13 residues. Trimming took 3 bases from V and 0 from J, leaving 3 bases between them. The chain's CDR3 is CASSHQAKNIQYF. CDR3 DNA: TGTGCCAGCAGCCATCAAGCCAAAAACATTCAGTACTTC.

The chain is built from TRBV6-1 and TRBJ1-4; tentative D call: TRBD1 (5 bases). Germline V gene data show CDR1 as MNHNS and CDR2 as SASEGT. V was shortened by 0 bases and J by 7 bases, with 12 bases between the two germline ends. CDR3 length equals 15 residues. In nucleotides, the CDR3 is TGTGCCAGCAGTGAAGCGGGAGGGACTGGTGAAAAACTGTTTTTT. Its translation: CASSEAGGTGEKLFF.

Turning to this clone: The germline gene is not matched at one end of the junction; a read error may be the cause. V gene TRBV27 combines with J gene TRBJ1-3; D might be TRBD1 (5 bases). CDR3 length: 15 amino acids. The germline V gene encodes CDR1 MNHEY and CDR2 SMNVEV (reference sequence). The CDR3 DNA reads TGTGCCAGCAGTTTTGGGGGGGGTAAGGAGCGACGAATAGATTTT. Translating gives CASSFGGGKERRIDF.

The CDR3 is CAIRTGPGYEQYF. CDR3 nucleotides: TGTGCCATCAGGACAGGTCCAGGGTACGAGCAGTACTTC. The chain links TRBV10-3 to TRBJ2-7, with D perhaps matching TRBD1 (6 bases). Germline CDR1 and CDR2: ENHRY and SYGVKD. The CDR3 runs 13 residues. Trimming left V 6 bases short and J 4 bases short, with 13 bases between.

The chain links TRBV12-3 or TRBV12-4 to TRBJ2-5; possibly TRBD1 for D (5 bases). V was clipped by 6 bases and J by 1 base, with 9 bases between them. CDR3 size: 13 residues. The CDR3 is CASRDSPQETQYF. The CDR3 region has the DNA TGTGCCAGCAGAGACAGCCCCCAAGAGACCCAGTACTTC.

The V gene is TRBV7-2, the J gene TRBJ1-2; 7 bases fit TRBD1. J was trimmed by 5 bases and V by 8 bases; bases with no gene match: 11. The CDR3 runs 14 residues. CDR1 SGHTA and CDR2 FQGNSA come from the germline V gene. DNA for the CDR3: TGTGCCAGCTCCGGGACAGCCGTGGGGTATGGCTACACCTTC. It specifies CASSGTAVGYGYTF. The full variable domain, rest sourced from reference TRBV7-2 and TRBJ1-2, is GAGVSQSPSNKVTEKGKDVELRCDPISGHTALYWYRQSLGQGLEFLIYFQGNSAPDKSGLPSDRFSAERTGGSVSTLTIQRTQQEDSAVYLCASSGTAVGYGYTFGSGTRLTVV.

The chain couples TRBV7-2 to TRBJ1-5; no clear D. V was cut by 1 base and J by 0 bases, with 10 bases left in between. CDR1 SGHTA and CDR2 FQGNSA come from the germline V gene. The CDR3 has 16 residues. The CDR3 is CASSLGAMYSNQPQHF. The CDR3 nucleotides read TGTGCCAGCAGCTTAGGGGCAATGTATAGCAATCAGCCCCAGCATTTT.

The V gene is TRBV10-3, the J gene TRBJ2-1; TRBD2 agrees at 14 bases. CDR1 is ENHRY, CDR2 SYGVKD, per germline. V trimming: 4 bases; J trimming: 8 bases; junction bases outside the gene matches: 7. The CDR3 covers 16 residues. CDR3 in amino acids: CAISGRLAGGIDEQFF. CDR3 nucleotides: TGTGCCATCAGTGGGCGACTAGCGGGGGGGATAGATGAGCAGTTCTTC.

The chain links TRBV7-2 to TRBJ2-1; D ambiguous. Trimming cost V 1 base and J 1 base, with 8 bases left between them. CDR3 length: 15 amino acids. Germline V CDR1 and CDR2: SGHTA, FQGNSA. The CDR3 DNA is TGTGCCAGCAGCTTAGATTTCAGTTCCTACAATGAGCAGTTCTTC. This translates into CASSLDFSSYNEQFF.

The V gene is TRBV7-9, the J gene TRBJ1-2; D is undetermined. CDR1 SEHNR and CDR2 FQNEAQ come from the germline V gene (reference sequence). V dropped 5 bases and J dropped 1 base, with 11 bases sitting between them. This CDR3 has 14 residues. In nucleotides, the CDR3 is TGTGCCAGCAGCCCCGGGAGGAATAACTATGGCTACACCTTC. Its protein is CASSPGRNNYGYTF. The whole variable domain, filled in from reference TRBV7-9 and TRBJ1-2, reads DTGVSQNPRHKITKRGQNVTFRCDPISEHNRLYWYRQTLGQGPEFLTYFQNEAQLEKSRLLSDRFSAERPKGSFSTLEIQRTEQGDSAMYLCASSPGRNNYGYTFGSGTRLTVV.

The chain links TRBV6-5 to TRBJ1-5; D is uncertain. Between the trimmed V and J ends, which lost 2 bases and 6 bases, there was a span of 11 bases. This CDR3 is 14 amino acids long. Germline V lookup: CDR1 MNHEY, CDR2 SVGAGI. The CDR3 bases are TGTGCCAGCAGTTACCTCGGAGCCCGTCAGCCCCAGCATTTT. This gives the protein CASSYLGARQPQHF.

This clone was recorded a few times. This chain joins TRBV9 and TRBJ2-1; 10 bases are shared with TRBD2. The ends lost 3 bases at V and 2 bases at J; junction bases unmatched: 14. The CDR3 is 19 residues long. CDR1 is SGDLS and CDR2 is YYNGEE in the germline V gene. CDR3 nucleotides: TGTGCCAGCAGCGCGAAGAAGTCTAGCGGGGGCCCAACCTACAATGAGCAGTTCTTC. The encoded protein is CASSAKKSSGGPTYNEQFF.

The chain combines TRBV4-1 with TRBJ2-3, with 9 bases fitting TRBD2. CDR3 length: 17 amino acids. V lost 1 base and J lost 7; bases outside the gene matches: 12. Germline CDR1 MGHRA, CDR2 YSYEKL. In DNA form, the CDR3 reads TGCGCCAGCAGCCAAGTAGGCCTAGCGGGGCTCGGGTATACGCAGTATTTT. It is translated as CASSQVGLAGLGYTQYF.

The chain links TRBV4-1 to TRBJ2-3, with a tentative D call TRBD2 (6 bases). Per the germline V gene, CDR1 is MGHRA and CDR2 is YSYEKL. The CDR3 sequence is 13 residues long. V was pared by 0 bases and J by 12 bases, with 13 bases between. Written as DNA, the CDR3 is TGCGCCAGCAGCCAAGACGGAGGGGCCCTCCAGTATTTT. Translation gives CASSQDGGALQYF.

Written as DNA, the CDR3 is TGTGCAAGTCGCTTGAAACTCAGGAACGGAAGCCGGAGGGAAGATACGCAGTATTTT. This codes for CASRLKLRNGSRREDTQYF. V usage is TRBV12-2 and J usage is TRBJ2-3; the D call in the table, TRBD2, was not verified against the DNA. TRBV12-2 counts as a pseudogene. The CDR3 length is 19 residues.

The genes are TRBV27 and TRBJ2-3, with D possibly matching TRBD2 (6 bases). The CDR3 is 15 residues long. CDR1 and CDR2 (germline): MNHEY, SMNVEV (reference sequence). V was clipped by 1 base and J by 1 base, with 9 bases between them. The CDR3 DNA follows: TGTGCCAGCAGTTTATGGGGGGTAGGCACAGATACGCAGTATTTT. Its translation: CASSLWGVGTDTQYF.

The J gene is TRBJ2-7, the V gene TRBV6-5; 7 positions match TRBD1. Germline trimming cut 5 bases from V and 3 bases from J; bases unmatched to any gene: 10. The CDR3 contains 15 residues. Germline CDR1 and CDR2: MNHEY and SVGAGI. CDR3 DNA: TGTGCCAGCAGTCGTACAGGGGATCGGCGCTACGAGCAGTACTTC. Protein product: CASSRTGDRRYEQYF.